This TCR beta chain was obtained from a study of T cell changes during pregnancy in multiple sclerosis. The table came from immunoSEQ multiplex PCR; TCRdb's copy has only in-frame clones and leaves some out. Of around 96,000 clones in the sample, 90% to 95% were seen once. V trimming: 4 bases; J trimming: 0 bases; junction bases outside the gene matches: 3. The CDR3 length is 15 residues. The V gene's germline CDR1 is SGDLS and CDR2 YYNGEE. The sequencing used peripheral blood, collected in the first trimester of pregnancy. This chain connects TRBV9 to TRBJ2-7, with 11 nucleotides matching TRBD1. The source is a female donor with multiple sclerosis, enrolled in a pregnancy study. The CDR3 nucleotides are TGTGCCAGCAGCTCGGGGACAGGGGGCTCCTACGAGCAGTACTTC. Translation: CASSSGTGGSYEQYF.